These 5 T cell receptor beta chains were sequenced from one sample in a study of graft-versus-host responses after intestinal transplantation. Libraries were prepared by immunoSEQ multiplex PCR; TCRdb keeps only in-frame clonotypes and omits some of them. This table has 35,000 to 45,000 clones, approximately 93% appearing once. For these receptors, no antigen is known. The sample here was unstimulated CD4+ T cells sorted from spleen or lymph node cells, taken before transplant. These receptors came from a human donor who was the organ donor for an intestinal transplant.

V and J are TRBV7-9 and TRBJ1-1, with D uncertain. V gave up 5 bases and J gave up 2 bases, with 15 bases separating them. Germline-derived CDR1 and CDR2 are SEHNR and FQNEAQ (reference sequence). CDR3 length: 15 amino acids. DNA of the CDR3: TGTGCCAGCAGCCCGACGGGGTGGCGAAACACTGAAGCTTTCTTT. Translating gives CASSPTGWRNTEAFF.

This chain links TRBV6-5 with TRBJ1-2; D ambiguous. Germline CDR1 and CDR2: MNHEY and SVGAGI. CDR3 length equals 13 residues. V was clipped by 6 bases and J by 0 bases, with 8 bases between them. In DNA, the CDR3 is TGTGCCAGCAGCTACCGGGCTAACTATGGCTACACCTTC. Translation: CASSYRANYGYTF.

J is TRBJ2-7 and V is TRBV10-3; the D gene could be TRBD1 or TRBD2 (5 bases each). Between the trimmed V and J ends, which lost 4 bases and 4 bases, there was a span of 5 bases. Germline loops: CDR1 ENHRY, CDR2 SYGVKD. This CDR3 contains 11 residues. CDR3 amino acids: CAISGGYEQYF. CDR3 nucleotides: TGTGCCATCAGTGGGGGGTACGAGCAGTACTTC.

The V gene is TRBV7-9, the J gene TRBJ1-1, with D unresolved. Trimming stripped 3 bases from V and 1 base from J, with 9 bases between. The CDR3 extends over 14 amino acids. Looked up from germline, CDR1 is SEHNR and CDR2 is FQNEAQ (reference sequence). DNA for the CDR3: TGTGCCAGCAGCTTCGGTTTTGGGAACACTGAAGCTTTCTTT. Protein sequence: CASSFGFGNTEAFF.

This chain uses TRBV7-3 with TRBJ2-3; 7 bases align to TRBD2. The CDR3 loop spans 18 amino acids. Losses at the gene ends were 1 base for V and 1 base for J; bases not matched to a gene: 11. CDR1 is SGHTA, CDR2 FQGTGA, per germline. Written as DNA, the CDR3 is TGTGCCAGCAGCTTAATCCCATCCTCCACTAGCGGCACAGATACGCAGTATTTT. This gives the protein CASSLIPSSTSGTDTQYF. Drawing the rest from reference TRBV7-3 and TRBJ2-3, the complete variable domain is GAGVSQTPSNKVTEKGKYVELRCDPISGHTALYWYRQSLGQGPEFLIYFQGTGAADDSGLPNDRFFAVRPEGSVSTLKIQRTERGDSAVYLCASSLIPSSTSGTDTQYFGPGTRLTVL.